Listed below are T cell receptor beta chains from one sample, sequenced in a study of identifying expanded T cells in peripheral blood. Method: immunoSEQ multiplex PCR; TCRdb's copy keeps in-frame clones and lacks some. The sample includes approximately 110,000 clones, roughly 89% of them seen just once. Sequenced: blood. Receptor source: a person between 18 and 75 years old in good health. The CDR3 runs from the conserved cysteine through the conserved F or W. D genes are given only for firm matches. Where a row states a size, it is once, few, many or the class of an expanded clone; other rows omit it.

D gene: TRBD1
J gene: TRBJ1-2
CDR3 length: 17
clone size: once
V gene: TRBV7-2
CDR3 DNA: TGTGCCAGCAGCTATCCAGGGACAGGGCTCCTGGGAAATGGCTACACCTTC
CDR3 protein: CASSYPGTGLLGNGYTF

D gene: TRBD1
J gene: TRBJ1-5
CDR3 length: 16
clone size: -
V gene: TRBV2
CDR3 DNA: TGTGCCAGCAGCACGGGACAGGCCGATAGCAATCAGCCCCAGCATTTT
CDR3 protein: CASSTGQADSNQPQHF

D gene: -
J gene: TRBJ2-1
CDR3 length: 13
clone size: -
V gene: TRBV11-2
CDR3 DNA: TGTGCCAGCAGCCCTTATCGGGAAAATGAGCAGTTCTTC
CDR3 protein: CASSPYRENEQFF

D gene: -
J gene: TRBJ2-3
CDR3 length: 13
clone size: -
V gene: TRBV19
CDR3 DNA: TGTGCCAGTAGTCGGGGGGCCGTCGATACGCAGTATTTT
CDR3 protein: CASSRGAVDTQYF

D gene: -
J gene: TRBJ2-1
CDR3 length: 17
clone size: few
V gene: TRBV7-2
CDR3 DNA: TGTGCCAGCAGTTTATCTACCCGGGGCCGCTCCTACAATGAGCAGTTCTTC
CDR3 protein: CASSLSTRGRSYNEQFF

D gene: -
J gene: TRBJ2-3
CDR3 length: 16
clone size: -
V gene: TRBV10-1
CDR3 DNA: TGCGCCAGCAGTGATTTTGGCGGGGAGAGCACAGATACGCAGTATTTT
CDR3 protein: CASSDFGGESTDTQYF

D gene: TRBD1
J gene: TRBJ1-2
CDR3 length: 14
clone size: -
V gene: TRBV15
CDR3 DNA: TGTGCCACCAGCAAGAACAGGGGTGGCTATGGCTACACCTTC
CDR3 protein: CATSKNRGGYGYTF

D gene: TRBD1
J gene: TRBJ1-5
CDR3 length: 13
clone size: few
V gene: TRBV2
CDR3 DNA: TGTGCCAGCAGGAGGGACAGGAACCAGCCCCAGCATTTT
CDR3 protein: CASRRDRNQPQHF

D gene: -
J gene: TRBJ1-2
CDR3 length: 14
clone size: -
V gene: TRBV29-1
CDR3 DNA: TGCAGCGTTGAGGAAAGGGGGTCTAACTATGGCTACACCTTC
CDR3 protein: CSVEERGSNYGYTF

D gene: -
J gene: TRBJ1-5
CDR3 length: 18
clone size: -
V gene: TRBV4-2
CDR3 DNA: TGTGCCAGCAGCCAAGCCGGCCCGGCGTCGGGCCTTGGACAGCCCCAGCATTTT
CDR3 protein: CASSQAGPASGLGQPQHF

D gene: -
J gene: TRBJ2-7
CDR3 length: 15
clone size: -
V gene: TRBV19
CDR3 DNA: TGTGCCAGTAGTATTTTCAGGGCCTTCTCCTACGAGCAGTACTTC
CDR3 protein: CASSIFRAFSYEQYF

D gene: -
J gene: TRBJ2-3
CDR3 length: 15
clone size: -
V gene: TRBV6-4
CDR3 DNA: TGTGCCAGCAGTGCGTTGGCGGGGAGGTCAGATACGCAGTATTTT
CDR3 protein: CASSALAGRSDTQYF

D gene: -
J gene: TRBJ1-1
CDR3 length: 11
clone size: -
V gene: TRBV29-1
CDR3 DNA: TGCAGCGTCGGAAGGAACACTGAAGCTTTCTTT
CDR3 protein: CSVGRNTEAFF

D gene: TRBD1
J gene: TRBJ2-3
CDR3 length: 13
clone size: -
V gene: TRBV7-9
CDR3 DNA: TGTGCCAGCAGCCCCAACGACAGGGTGGAGCAGTATTTT
CDR3 protein: CASSPNDRVEQYF

D gene: -
J gene: TRBJ2-1
CDR3 length: 16
clone size: -
V gene: TRBV18
CDR3 DNA: TGTGCCAGCTCACCATTTGGAGGGGCGCAGTCCAATGAGCAGTTCTTC
CDR3 protein: CASSPFGGAQSNEQFF

D gene: -
J gene: TRBJ2-1
CDR3 length: 15
clone size: -
V gene: TRBV18
CDR3 DNA: TGTGCCAGCTCACGTATCGCCGGCTCCTACAATGAGCAGTTCTTC
CDR3 protein: CASSRIAGSYNEQFF

D gene: -
J gene: TRBJ2-2
CDR3 length: 13
clone size: -
V gene: TRBV7-6
CDR3 DNA: TGTGCCAGCAGATACAGGACCACCGGGGAGCTGTTTTTT
CDR3 protein: CASRYRTTGELFF

D gene: -
J gene: TRBJ2-5
CDR3 length: 16
clone size: -
V gene: TRBV25-1
CDR3 DNA: TGTGCCAGCAGTGAATTTGTGGGGGGAACGGGGGAGACCCAGTACTTC
CDR3 protein: CASSEFVGGTGETQYF

D gene: -
J gene: TRBJ1-4
CDR3 length: 14
clone size: -
V gene: TRBV4-2
CDR3 DNA: TGTGCCAGCAGCTTCTCAAAGTATAGTGAAAAACTGTTTTTT
CDR3 protein: CASSFSKYSEKLFF

D gene: -
J gene: TRBJ1-6
CDR3 length: 14
clone size: -
V gene: TRBV11-2
CDR3 DNA: TGTGCCAGCAGCTTAGACAGAACTAATTCACCCCTCCACTTT
CDR3 protein: CASSLDRTNSPLHF

D gene: -
J gene: TRBJ1-5
CDR3 length: 14
clone size: -
V gene: TRBV30
CDR3 DNA: TGTGCCTGGAGTGTAGGGTCGGACAATCAGCCCCAGCATTTT
CDR3 protein: CAWSVGSDNQPQHF

D gene: TRBD1
J gene: TRBJ1-2
CDR3 length: 14
clone size: -
V gene: TRBV7-2
CDR3 DNA: TGTGCCAGCAGCTCCGGACAGGGGGCGCACGGCTACACCTTC
CDR3 protein: CASSSGQGAHGYTF

D gene: -
J gene: TRBJ2-2
CDR3 length: 18
clone size: -
V gene: TRBV10-1
CDR3 DNA: TGCGCCAGCAGTGAGGCGGTGGGACGGGTTGCGAACACCGGGGAGCTGTTTTTT
CDR3 protein: CASSEAVGRVANTGELFF

D gene: TRBD2
J gene: TRBJ2-5
CDR3 length: 16
clone size: -
V gene: TRBV7-8
CDR3 DNA: TGTGCCAGCAGCTTACGGCGGGGGGGCGATTTAGAGACCCAGTACTTC
CDR3 protein: CASSLRRGGDLETQYF

D gene: -
J gene: TRBJ1-1
CDR3 length: 15
clone size: -
V gene: TRBV19
CDR3 DNA: TGTGCCAGTAGTTTCTCGGGACTGGGGACCATTGAAGCTTTCTTT
CDR3 protein: CASSFSGLGTIEAFF

D gene: -
J gene: TRBJ1-5
CDR3 length: 15
clone size: -
V gene: TRBV5-1
CDR3 DNA: TGTGCCAGCAGCTTTGGTTCGAGTAGCAATCAGCCCCAGCATTTT
CDR3 protein: CASSFGSSSNQPQHF

D gene: -
J gene: TRBJ1-5
CDR3 length: 15
clone size: -
V gene: TRBV5-1
CDR3 DNA: TGCGCCAGCACTATAGACAGCACACCCGGTCAGCCCCAGCATTTT
CDR3 protein: CASTIDSTPGQPQHF

D gene: -
J gene: TRBJ1-6
CDR3 length: 12
clone size: -
V gene: TRBV2
CDR3 DNA: TGTGCCAGCAAATTGTGGAATTCACCCCTCCACTTT
CDR3 protein: CASKLWNSPLHF

D gene: TRBD1
J gene: TRBJ2-1
CDR3 length: 15
clone size: -
V gene: TRBV6-4
CDR3 DNA: TGTGCCAGCAGCCCAGGACAGGGGGACTACAATGAGCAGTTCTTC
CDR3 protein: CASSPGQGDYNEQFF

D gene: TRBD1
J gene: TRBJ1-2
CDR3 length: 13
clone size: few
V gene: TRBV18
CDR3 DNA: TGTGCCAGCGGGACAGGGGGCGATAATGGCTACACCTTC
CDR3 protein: CASGTGGDNGYTF

D gene: -
J gene: TRBJ2-7
CDR3 length: 14
clone size: -
V gene: TRBV6-6
CDR3 DNA: TGTGCCAGCAGTTACTCGGCACAGGGCAGCGAGCAGTACTTC
CDR3 protein: CASSYSAQGSEQYF

D gene: -
J gene: TRBJ2-7
CDR3 length: 11
clone size: -
V gene: TRBV6-5
CDR3 DNA: TGTGCCAGCAGGAGAGGCTACGAGCAGTACTTC
CDR3 protein: CASRRGYEQYF

D gene: TRBD1
J gene: TRBJ2-3
CDR3 length: 17
clone size: -
V gene: TRBV14
CDR3 DNA: TGTGCCAGCAGCCAACAAGCCCGACAGGGTAAGGCAGATACGCAGTATTTT
CDR3 protein: CASSQQARQGKADTQYF

D gene: -
J gene: TRBJ1-1
CDR3 length: 15
clone size: -
V gene: TRBV6-5
CDR3 DNA: TGTGCCAGCAGTTCCCCCCCGGGGAGGGTCACTGAAGCTTTCTTT
CDR3 protein: CASSSPPGRVTEAFF

D gene: -
J gene: TRBJ1-6
CDR3 length: 16
clone size: few
V gene: TRBV30
CDR3 DNA: TGTGCCTGGACGCAAGGGACCAGCTCCTATAATTCACCCCTCCACTTT
CDR3 protein: CAWTQGTSSYNSPLHF

D gene: -
J gene: TRBJ1-2
CDR3 length: 12
clone size: -
V gene: TRBV5-1
CDR3 DNA: TGCGCCAGCAGCTTGATCGGGGAGGGCTACACCTTC
CDR3 protein: CASSLIGEGYTF

D gene: TRBD1
J gene: TRBJ1-1
CDR3 length: 14
clone size: -
V gene: TRBV28
CDR3 DNA: TGTGCCAGCAGACAGGGGGCGGGGAACACTGAAGCTTTCTTT
CDR3 protein: CASRQGAGNTEAFF

D gene: TRBD2
J gene: TRBJ2-1
CDR3 length: 14
clone size: -
V gene: TRBV2
CDR3 DNA: TGTGCCAGCCTCGAGCGGGGGGATTACAATGAGCAGTTCTTC
CDR3 protein: CASLERGDYNEQFF

D gene: TRBD1
J gene: TRBJ2-7
CDR3 length: 14
clone size: -
V gene: TRBV7-7
CDR3 DNA: TGTGCCAGCAGCCCGGGACAGGGTGCGTACGAGCAGTACTTC
CDR3 protein: CASSPGQGAYEQYF

D gene: TRBD1
J gene: TRBJ1-4
CDR3 length: 14
clone size: -
V gene: TRBV19
CDR3 DNA: TGTGCCAGTGCTCTGGACAGGGGAGGTGAAAAACTGTTTTTT
CDR3 protein: CASALDRGGEKLFF

D gene: -
J gene: TRBJ2-7
CDR3 length: 12
clone size: -
V gene: TRBV6-1
CDR3 DNA: TGTGCCAGCAGTGAAGCGGGCCCCGCGCAGTACTTC
CDR3 protein: CASSEAGPAQYF

D gene: -
J gene: TRBJ1-2
CDR3 length: 14
clone size: -
V gene: TRBV6-6
CDR3 DNA: TGTGCCAGCAGACCAACAGGGATTCGGCGGGGCTACACCTTC
CDR3 protein: CASRPTGIRRGYTF

D gene: -
J gene: TRBJ1-1
CDR3 length: 13
clone size: few
V gene: TRBV11-2
CDR3 DNA: TGTGCCAGCAGTTTCGCCGAGGGAACTGAAGCTTTCTTT
CDR3 protein: CASSFAEGTEAFF

D gene: -
J gene: TRBJ1-6
CDR3 length: 18
clone size: -
V gene: TRBV5-4
CDR3 DNA: TGTGCCAGCAGCTTGGGGACAGACTTGAGCTCCTATAATTCACCCCTCCACTTT
CDR3 protein: CASSLGTDLSSYNSPLHF

D gene: -
J gene: TRBJ2-7
CDR3 length: 15
clone size: -
V gene: TRBV7-2
CDR3 DNA: TGTGCCAGCAGCTCCCGCACGAGGTCCCACGGCGAGCAGTACTTC
CDR3 protein: CASSSRTRSHGEQYF

D gene: -
J gene: TRBJ1-5
CDR3 length: 15
clone size: -
V gene: TRBV2
CDR3 DNA: TGTGCCAGCAGTGATAGTCCCTATAGCAATCAGCCCCAGCATTTT
CDR3 protein: CASSDSPYSNQPQHF

D gene: -
J gene: TRBJ2-2
CDR3 length: 14
clone size: -
V gene: TRBV9
CDR3 DNA: TGTGCCAGCAACATACAGGGGAACACCGGGGAGCTGTTTTTT
CDR3 protein: CASNIQGNTGELFF

D gene: -
J gene: TRBJ1-2
CDR3 length: 12
clone size: -
V gene: TRBV28
CDR3 DNA: TGTGCCAGCAGTTGGGCAGGATATGGCTACACCTTC
CDR3 protein: CASSWAGYGYTF

D gene: TRBD2
J gene: TRBJ2-1
CDR3 length: 19
clone size: -
V gene: TRBV5-1
CDR3 DNA: TGCGCCAGCAGCTTGTATGGGACTAGCGGGGGCCTAATTAGCAATGAGCAGTTCTTC
CDR3 protein: CASSLYGTSGGLISNEQFF

D gene: TRBD2
J gene: TRBJ2-3
CDR3 length: 16
clone size: -
V gene: TRBV7-9
CDR3 DNA: TGTGCCAGCAGCTTAGGACTAGCGGGGCTCCGAGATACGCAGTATTTT
CDR3 protein: CASSLGLAGLRDTQYF

D gene: -
J gene: TRBJ2-7
CDR3 length: 14
clone size: -
V gene: TRBV5-6
CDR3 DNA: TGTGCCAGCAGCTTGGGGCGACTCTTGGGCGAGCAGTACTTC
CDR3 protein: CASSLGRLLGEQYF

D gene: TRBD2
J gene: TRBJ2-2
CDR3 length: 17
clone size: once
V gene: TRBV11-3
CDR3 DNA: TGTGCCAGCAGCTTTTCGAGGGTAGCGGGGATAACCGGGGAGCTGTTTTTT
CDR3 protein: CASSFSRVAGITGELFF

D gene: -
J gene: TRBJ1-2
CDR3 length: 16
clone size: -
V gene: TRBV5-1
CDR3 DNA: TGCGCCAGCAGCTTCTTCGGGGCAGGACTGAACTATGGCTACACCTTC
CDR3 protein: CASSFFGAGLNYGYTF